This is a list of T cell receptor beta chains from one sample in a study of siplizumab effects on memory and regulatory T cells. Assay: immunoSEQ multiplex PCR; the TCRdb copy retains only in-frame clones and omits some. The table lists about 120,000 clones, approximately 92% of them singletons. Sequenced material: CD4+ T cells sorted from blood. Receptors were obtained from a human donor in good health. The CDR3 runs from the conserved cysteine through the conserved F or W. Fields, in order: J gene, V gene, clone size, CDR3 protein. Where a row states a size, it is once, few, many or the class of an expanded clone; other rows omit it.

j_call: TRBJ2-5
v_call: TRBV6-5
clone_size: NA
cdr3_aa: CASSTDRFGGETQYF

j_call: TRBJ2-1
v_call: TRBV29-1
clone_size: NA
cdr3_aa: CSVEGIRVRYNEQFF

j_call: TRBJ2-2
v_call: TRBV4-1
clone_size: NA
cdr3_aa: CASSRAGGAPNTGELFF

j_call: TRBJ2-7
v_call: TRBV7-2
clone_size: NA
cdr3_aa: CASSQDGGGPYEQYF

j_call: TRBJ2-2
v_call: TRBV5-5
clone_size: NA
cdr3_aa: CASSSRSGDSNTGELFF

j_call: TRBJ2-2
v_call: TRBV10-2
clone_size: NA
cdr3_aa: CASSERQGVAGELFF

j_call: TRBJ2-1
v_call: TRBV11-3
clone_size: NA
cdr3_aa: CASSFRGRSGSEQFF

j_call: TRBJ1-2
v_call: TRBV6-6
clone_size: NA
cdr3_aa: CASSYGTGGGYTF

j_call: TRBJ2-6
v_call: TRBV2
clone_size: NA
cdr3_aa: CASSGSSGANVLTF

j_call: TRBJ1-6
v_call: TRBV28
clone_size: NA
cdr3_aa: CASSKRGTYNSPLHF

j_call: TRBJ1-2
v_call: TRBV5-5
clone_size: NA
cdr3_aa: CASSLDLDKGYTF

j_call: TRBJ1-1
v_call: TRBV7-6
clone_size: NA
cdr3_aa: CASSLGRAVNTEAFF

j_call: TRBJ2-3
v_call: TRBV7-3
clone_size: NA
cdr3_aa: CASSLTGMFTDTQYF

j_call: TRBJ1-1
v_call: TRBV10-3
clone_size: NA
cdr3_aa: CAVWDITRGHTEAFF

j_call: TRBJ2-5
v_call: TRBV19
clone_size: NA
cdr3_aa: CASSTGETQYF

j_call: TRBJ2-1
v_call: TRBV5-1
clone_size: NA
cdr3_aa: CASSPGTRQSSYNEQFF

j_call: TRBJ2-1
v_call: TRBV2
clone_size: NA
cdr3_aa: CASGRYEQFF

j_call: TRBJ1-2
v_call: TRBV9
clone_size: NA
cdr3_aa: CASSPQGSNYGYTF

j_call: TRBJ1-4
v_call: TRBV7-2
clone_size: NA
cdr3_aa: CASSSQGAGEKLFF

j_call: TRBJ1-1
v_call: TRBV6-5
clone_size: NA
cdr3_aa: CASSNRGLGGTEAFF

j_call: TRBJ2-7
v_call: TRBV19
clone_size: NA
cdr3_aa: CASSTRQSGTSKGEQYF

j_call: TRBJ2-3
v_call: TRBV30
clone_size: NA
cdr3_aa: CAQGTSGRPDTQYF

j_call: TRBJ2-7
v_call: TRBV6-6
clone_size: once
cdr3_aa: CASSYPSGGEQYF

j_call: TRBJ1-1
v_call: TRBV21-1
clone_size: NA
cdr3_aa: CASIVGWGQTFAFF

j_call: TRBJ2-1
v_call: TRBV5-1
clone_size: few
cdr3_aa: CASSVEGGRGSDNEQFF

j_call: TRBJ2-3
v_call: TRBV11-2
clone_size: NA
cdr3_aa: CASSPRGLTGTQYF

j_call: TRBJ1-2
v_call: TRBV6-1
clone_size: NA
cdr3_aa: CASEEGTHGYTF

j_call: TRBJ2-3
v_call: TRBV2
clone_size: once
cdr3_aa: CASSEALAVDTQYF

j_call: TRBJ1-5
v_call: TRBV5-1
clone_size: few
cdr3_aa: CASSPLGHGGQPQHF

j_call: TRBJ1-2
v_call: TRBV7-9
clone_size: NA
cdr3_aa: CASRRSGTGEYYGYTF

j_call: TRBJ2-4
v_call: TRBV2
clone_size: NA
cdr3_aa: CASSERMGWDIQYF

j_call: TRBJ1-1
v_call: TRBV19
clone_size: NA
cdr3_aa: CASSDRAITEAFF

j_call: TRBJ2-5
v_call: TRBV20-1
clone_size: NA
cdr3_aa: CANGEQETQYF

j_call: TRBJ1-1
v_call: TRBV30
clone_size: NA
cdr3_aa: CAWTPGNTEAFF

j_call: TRBJ1-3
v_call: TRBV7-2
clone_size: NA
cdr3_aa: CASSPRDGSSGNTIYF

j_call: TRBJ2-1
v_call: TRBV5-4
clone_size: NA
cdr3_aa: CASTPKSSGGKSSYNEQFF

j_call: TRBJ1-3
v_call: TRBV19
clone_size: NA
cdr3_aa: CASNTAPRTGGTIYF

j_call: TRBJ2-7
v_call: TRBV29-1
clone_size: NA
cdr3_aa: CSVEDPTRQGIYEQYF

j_call: TRBJ1-2
v_call: TRBV9
clone_size: NA
cdr3_aa: CASSQDRVYGYTF

j_call: TRBJ1-3
v_call: TRBV5-1
clone_size: NA
cdr3_aa: CASSLEGTGSSGNTIYF

j_call: TRBJ2-1
v_call: TRBV7-9
clone_size: NA
cdr3_aa: CASSLDRVGEQFF

j_call: TRBJ1-5
v_call: TRBV4-1
clone_size: NA
cdr3_aa: CASSSSLGGGYSNQPQHF

j_call: TRBJ1-4
v_call: TRBV6-6
clone_size: NA
cdr3_aa: CASKGTVVEKLFF

j_call: TRBJ2-7
v_call: TRBV15
clone_size: NA
cdr3_aa: CATSRDLTATGPHEQYF

j_call: TRBJ2-7
v_call: TRBV6-5
clone_size: NA
cdr3_aa: CASGRGSAEQYF

j_call: TRBJ1-1
v_call: TRBV7-9
clone_size: NA
cdr3_aa: CASTASVGSEAFF

j_call: TRBJ1-4
v_call: TRBV29-1
clone_size: NA
cdr3_aa: CSARTGGLNEKLFF

j_call: TRBJ1-5
v_call: TRBV5-5
clone_size: few
cdr3_aa: CASSPGPGRNQPQHF

j_call: TRBJ2-6
v_call: TRBV19
clone_size: once
cdr3_aa: CASSIVTGANVLTF

j_call: TRBJ1-6
v_call: TRBV18
clone_size: NA
cdr3_aa: CASSPAGQGLTPLHF